What follows is one T cell receptor (beta chain) and its context. The data belong to a study of shared clonotypes between healthy human individuals. Some clones are missing from TCRdb's copy, which holds only in-frame ones; the method was immunoSEQ multiplex PCR. The sample lists under 2.5 million clones; under 95% were seen once. The TCR comes from a young man in good health. Some clones in this sample may be carry-over from other donors' samples. Sequencing used naive CD4+ T cells from PBMCs. Specified subset: CD45RA+ positively selected.

The DNA of the CDR3 is TGTGCCAGCTCGCGGTACCGTTCCGACAATGAGCAGTTCTTC. Protein sequence: CASSRYRSDNEQFF. The rearrangement links TRBV18 to TRBJ2-1; D unclear. V lost 6 bases, J lost 5 bases, and 14 bases lay in between. The CDR3 contains 14 residues. Per germline, CDR1 KGHSH and CDR2 LQKENI.